The present entry profiles one TCR beta chain with its context. Its target is not known. This sample was included in a study of brain T cells in children with intractable seizures. The study's findings and limits: Patients' HCMV serostatus was unknown; virus specificity rests on CDR3 similarity alone.

Germline V gives CDR1 MDHEN, CDR2 SYDVKM. This CDR3 region has 12 residues. V lost 11 bases and J 4 bases, leaving 11 bases between the germline ends. Repertoires were generated with immunoSEQ multiplex PCR, while TCRdb's copy carries only in-frame clones and drops some. The sample yields 110,000 or so clones, roughly 92% seen once. The chain has TRBV28 and TRBJ2-2; D gene ambiguous. This receptor was taken from a boy under two years old with hemimegalencephaly and intractable seizures. Sequencing used peripheral blood, obtained at surgery. CDR3 residues: CAGHGVTGELFF. CDR3 nucleotides: TGTGCCGGGCATGGAGTCACCGGGGAGCTGTTTTTT. The entire variable domain, with the rest obtained from reference TRBV28 and TRBJ2-2, is as follows: DVKVTQSSRYLVKRTGEKVFLECVQDMDHENMFWYRQDPGLGLRLIYFSYDVKMKEKGDIPEGYSVSREKKERFSLILESASTNQTSMYLCAGHGVTGELFFGEGSRLTVL.